The 25 T cell receptor beta chains given below trace back to one sample, sequenced in a study of Ad26.COV2.S vaccination and SARS-CoV-2 variants. Data came from immunoSEQ multiplex PCR; TCRdb stores just in-frame clones and leaves some out. Here the sample spans 300,000 to 400,000 clones, about 92% being singletons. This specimen consisted of peripheral blood, obtained after recovery from COVID-19. The receptor set was obtained from a human donor who had recovered from COVID-19.

The rearrangement uses TRBV12-3 or TRBV12-4 and TRBJ1-4; the D is unclear. V was pared by 8 bases and J by 6 bases, with 10 bases between. The CDR3 has 12 residues. The CDR3 sequence: CASRESDEKLFF. In DNA form, the CDR3 reads TGTGCCAGCCGGGAATCGGATGAAAAACTGTTTTTT.

This rearrangement joins TRBV28 to TRBJ2-5, with TRBD2 matching 7 bases. This CDR3 has 13 amino acids. Germline V gene sequence: CDR1 MDHEN, CDR2 SYDVKM. The J segment lost 5 bases and the V segment lost 8 bases, leaving 8 bases of the junction unmatched. The DNA of the CDR3 is TGTGCCAGCGCCCTGGGGGGGTTCGAGACCCAGTACTTC. This sequence encodes CASALGGFETQYF.

The chain is built from TRBV15 and TRBJ2-7; possibly TRBD1 for D (6 bases). Germline V lookup: CDR1 LNHNV, CDR2 YYDKDF (reference sequence). The CDR3 consists of 13 residues. The V and J ends lost 2 bases and 7 bases respectively, with 12 bases between them. The CDR3 is CATSRSPQGEQYF. CDR3 nucleotide sequence: TGTGCCACCAGCAGATCCCCCCAGGGGGAGCAGTACTTC. Full variable domain (rest looked up from reference TRBV15 and TRBJ2-7): DAMVIQNPRYQVTQFGKPVTLSCSQTLNHNVMYWYQQKSSQAPKLLFHYYDKDFNNEADTPDNFQSRRPNTSFCFLDIRSPGLGDTAMYLCATSRSPQGEQYFGPGTRLTVT.

The genes are TRBV9 and TRBJ2-2; D is possibly TRBD1 or TRBD2 (7 bases each). The V gene's germline CDR1 is SGDLS and CDR2 YYNGEE. Trimming took off 3 bases at V and 4 bases at J, with 19 bases between the two ends. CDR3 length: 17 amino acids. The CDR3 DNA reads TGTGCCAGCAGCGGAGGGGGCGGGGGCCTTTCCACCGGGGAGCTGTTTTTT. Translating gives CASSGGGGGLSTGELFF.

The V call is TRBV7-8, the J call TRBJ1-1, with 10 nucleotides matching TRBD1. In germline, CDR1 is SGHVS, CDR2 FQNEAQ. V trimming: 5 bases; J trimming: 3 bases; junction bases outside the gene matches: 6. This CDR3 has 15 residues. The DNA for the CDR3 is TGTGCCAGCAGCAGCAGACAGGGGGCTTACACTGAAGCTTTCTTT. Translating gives CASSSRQGAYTEAFF.

CDR3 DNA: TGTGCCAGTCGCCCGGATAACTATGGCTACACCTTC. Its protein product is CASRPDNYGYTF. The chain joins TRBV19 to TRBJ1-2; D is undetermined. The CDR3 runs to 12 residues. In germline, CDR1 is LNHDA, CDR2 SQIVND (reference sequence). The V and J ends lost 8 bases and 1 base respectively, with 8 bases between them. The full variable domain, rest sourced from reference TRBV19 and TRBJ1-2, is DGGITQSPKYLFRKEGQNVTLSCEQNLNHDAMYWYRQDPGQGLRLIYYSQIVNDFQKGDIAEGYSVSREKKESFPLTVTSAQKNPTAFYLCASRPDNYGYTFGSGTRLTVV.

This rearrangement joins TRBV6-5 to TRBJ1-1; D gene ambiguous. Trimming removed 6 bases at V and 5 bases at J, with 10 bases between. CDR1 MNHEY and CDR2 SVGAGI come from the germline V gene. The CDR3 sequence is 12 residues long. The CDR3 DNA sequence: TGTGCCAGCAGGGGTTGGAAGACTGAAGCTTTCTTT. It codes for CASRGWKTEAFF.

This clone is a singleton in its sample. The V gene is TRBV18, the J gene TRBJ1-2, with D perhaps matching TRBD1 (5 bases). The ends were cut back, 2 bases at V and 4 bases at J, with 14 bases in the middle. Per germline, CDR1 KGHSH and CDR2 LQKENI. CDR3 size: 15 residues. The CDR3: CASSPGGHPGYGYTF. The DNA for the CDR3 is TGTGCCAGCTCACCAGGAGGACACCCCGGCTATGGCTACACCTTC.

The chain recombines TRBV28 with TRBJ1-1; D remains unclear. The length of the CDR3 is 11 residues. In germline, CDR1 is MDHEN, CDR2 SYDVKM. V lost 8 bases to trimming and J lost 1 base, with 5 bases between them. The CDR3 nucleotides read TGTGCCAGCGATCAGAACACTGAAGCTTTCTTT. It yields the protein CASDQNTEAFF.

Only one count was recorded for this clone. The J gene is TRBJ1-1, the V gene TRBV5-6; no definite D call. This CDR3 contains 14 residues. Trimming stripped 0 bases from V and 1 base from J, with 7 bases between. Germline V lookup: CDR1 SGHDT, CDR2 YYEEEE. CDR3: CASSLVTRNTEAFF. CDR3 in DNA: TGTGCCAGCAGCTTGGTGACCAGGAACACTGAAGCTTTCTTT.

The V call is TRBV10-3, the J call TRBJ2-1; 11 bases align to TRBD2. The germline V gene encodes CDR1 ENHRY and CDR2 SYGVKD. Losses at the gene ends were 2 bases for V and 8 bases for J; bases not matched to a gene: 5. The length of the CDR3 is 15 residues. This CDR3 is CAISEIGSGGDEQFF. The CDR3 DNA sequence: TGTGCCATCAGTGAGATCGGTAGCGGGGGGGATGAGCAGTTCTTC.

The J gene is TRBJ1-3, the V gene TRBV6-1; a possible D gene is TRBD1 (5 bases). The germline V gene encodes CDR1 MNHNS and CDR2 SASEGT. The germline V and J ends were trimmed by 6 bases and 0 bases, with 12 bases remaining between them. This CDR3 spans 15 amino acids. CDR3 DNA: TGTGCCAGCAGCCAGGGAATCGACTCTGGAAACACCATATATTTT. It codes for CASSQGIDSGNTIYF.

The chain carries TRBV4-1 and TRBJ2-7, with TRBD1 matching 8 bases. CDR1 is MGHRA and CDR2 is YSYEKL in the germline V gene. The CDR3 loop spans 15 amino acids. With 5 bases clipped from V and 2 bases from J, the junction kept 8 bases outside the gene matches. The chain's CDR3 is CASSKSDRDPYEQYF. The CDR3 DNA is TGCGCCAGCAGCAAATCGGACAGGGACCCCTACGAGCAGTACTTC.

The rearrangement links TRBV7-6 to TRBJ1-4, with 9 bases that match TRBD1. Germline trimming cut 3 bases from V and 3 bases from J; bases unmatched to any gene: 5. This CDR3 has 16 amino acids. The germline CDR1 and CDR2 sequences are SGHVS and FNYEAQ. CDR3: CASSLGQGVSNEKLFF. The CDR3 DNA reads TGTGCCAGCAGCTTGGGACAGGGAGTATCTAATGAAAAACTGTTTTTT.

V is TRBV6-5 and J is TRBJ1-5; 10 bases are a match to TRBD1. This CDR3 is built from 15 residues. Germline trimming cut 4 bases from V and 4 bases from J; bases unmatched to any gene: 4. The V gene's germline CDR1 is MNHEY and CDR2 SVGAGI. The CDR3 DNA follows: TGTGCCAGCAGTTTCAGACAGGGGGCGAATCAGCCCCAGCATTTT. It is translated as CASSFRQGANQPQHF.

The genes are TRBV2 and TRBJ2-5; 7 nucleotides agree with TRBD2. The CDR3 spans 12 residues. Germline-derived CDR1 and CDR2 are SNHLY and FYNNEI. V lost 0 bases to trimming and J lost 13 bases; unmatched junction nucleotides: 5. CDR3 sequence reads: CASSEAVRGLYF. CDR3 DNA sequence: TGTGCCAGCAGTGAAGCCGTGCGGGGGTTGTACTTC.

V is TRBV6-5 and J is TRBJ1-1; D possibly corresponds to TRBD1 (5 bases). Trimming shortened V by 2 bases and J by 4 bases, and 17 bases separated the two germline ends. The length of the CDR3 is 16 residues. CDR1 is MNHEY and CDR2 is SVGAGI in the germline V gene. Here the CDR3 DNA reads TGTGCCAGCAGTTACGAAGGTGGGGGGTGGGGCACTGAAGCTTTCTTT. This translates into CASSYEGGGWGTEAFF.

The chain has TRBV11-2 and TRBJ2-3; 7 positions match TRBD1. CDR1 SGHAT and CDR2 FQNNGV come from the germline V gene. CDR3 length: 15 amino acids. V dropped 4 bases and J dropped 4; count of bases not matched to a gene: 8. The CDR3 protein is CASSSDRVFADTQYF. CDR3 DNA sequence: TGTGCCAGCAGCTCCGACAGGGTTTTCGCAGATACGCAGTATTTT.

The chain employs TRBV3-1 (or the pseudogene TRBV3-2) and TRBJ2-5; perhaps TRBD2 as D (5 bases). This CDR3 has 15 residues. V was clipped by 1 base and J by 7 bases, with 16 bases between them. Germline lookup yields CDR1 LGHDT and CDR2 YNNKEL (reference sequence). This CDR3 reads CASSQAPLVRVTQYF. The CDR3 bases are TGTGCCAGCAGCCAAGCCCCACTAGTTAGGGTGACCCAGTACTTC.

The chain couples TRBV27 to TRBJ1-2; D is possibly TRBD1 (5 bases). Germline assignment: CDR1 MNHEY and CDR2 SMNVEV (reference sequence). Trimming took 7 bases from V and 8 from J, leaving 20 bases between them. CDR3 size: 14 residues. The CDR3 region has the DNA TGTGCCAGCACGTCGATAGGGGATAACTGGGGCTACACCTTC. Translated, it gives CASTSIGDNWGYTF.

The chain joins TRBV19 to TRBJ2-7, with 11 bases identical to TRBD2. V gave up 4 bases and J gave up 2 bases; unmatched junction bases: 4. Germline CDR1 is LNHDA and CDR2 is SQIVND (reference sequence). CDR3 length: 15 residues. DNA for the CDR3: TGTGCCAGTAGTAAGGGACTAGCGGATACCTACGAGCAGTACTTC. It codes for CASSKGLADTYEQYF.

This chain connects TRBV5-5 to TRBJ2-7, with a possible D match to TRBD1 (5 bases). This CDR3 spans 13 amino acids. Germline CDR1 reads SGHKS; CDR2 reads YYEKEE (reference sequence). V lost 2 bases and J 4 bases, leaving 10 bases between the germline ends. CDR3 DNA sequence: TGTGCCAGCAGCTTATTGGGGCCATACGAGCAGTACTTC. Translation: CASSLLGPYEQYF.

The rearrangement joins TRBV29-1 to TRBJ1-2; D is unresolved. V was pared by 1 base and J by 8 bases, with 8 bases between. The CDR3 consists of 11 residues. Looked up from germline, CDR1 is SQVTM and CDR2 is ANQGSEA. The CDR3 region is CSVEGDPGYTF. CDR3 DNA: TGCAGCGTTGAAGGTGACCCCGGCTACACCTTC.

J is TRBJ1-5 and V is TRBV4-1, with D possibly matching TRBD1 (6 bases). Germline-derived CDR1 and CDR2 are MGHRA and YSYEKL. The CDR3 sequence is 17 residues long. V lost 0 bases, J lost 3 bases, and 15 bases lay in between. CDR3 nucleotides: TGCGCCAGCAGCCAAGAGGTGGCAGGGGCTATCAATCAGCCCCAGCATTTT. It translates to CASSQEVAGAINQPQHF.

The J gene is TRBJ1-1, the V gene TRBV9; 7 bases agree with TRBD1. V lost 0 bases to trimming and J lost 10 bases; unmatched junction nucleotides: 12. Looked up from germline, CDR1 is SGDLS and CDR2 is YYNGEE. The CDR3 covers 15 residues. The CDR3 region has the DNA TGTGCCAGCAGCGTAGGGGCAGGGGGAGTTCAGGGAGCTTTCTTT. This encodes CASSVGAGGVQGAFF.